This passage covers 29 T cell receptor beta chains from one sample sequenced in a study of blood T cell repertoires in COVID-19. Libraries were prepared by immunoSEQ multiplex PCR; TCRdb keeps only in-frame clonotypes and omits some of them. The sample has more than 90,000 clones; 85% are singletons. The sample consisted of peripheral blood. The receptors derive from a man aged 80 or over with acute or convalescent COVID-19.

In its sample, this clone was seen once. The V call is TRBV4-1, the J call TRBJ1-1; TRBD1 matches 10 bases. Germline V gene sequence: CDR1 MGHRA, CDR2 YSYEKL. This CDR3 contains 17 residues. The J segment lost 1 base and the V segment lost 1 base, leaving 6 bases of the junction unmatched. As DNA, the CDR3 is TGCGCCAGCAGCCAAGGTGGGACAGGGGTTTCGAACACTGAAGCTTTCTTT. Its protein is CASSQGGTGVSNTEAFF.

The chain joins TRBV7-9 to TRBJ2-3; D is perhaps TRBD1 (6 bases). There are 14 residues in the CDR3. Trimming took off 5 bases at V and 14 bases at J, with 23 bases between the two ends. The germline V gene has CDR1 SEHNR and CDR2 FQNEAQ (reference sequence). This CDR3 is CASSLLHAQGIGYF. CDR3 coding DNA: TGTGCCAGCAGCCTACTACATGCACAGGGTATTGGGTATTTT.

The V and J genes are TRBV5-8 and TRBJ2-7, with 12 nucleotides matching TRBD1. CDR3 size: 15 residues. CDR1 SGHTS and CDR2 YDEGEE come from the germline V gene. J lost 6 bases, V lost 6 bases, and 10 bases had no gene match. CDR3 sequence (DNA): TGTGCCAGCACCTCACCGGGACAGGGGGCTTTCGAGCAGTACTTC. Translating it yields CASTSPGQGAFEQYF.

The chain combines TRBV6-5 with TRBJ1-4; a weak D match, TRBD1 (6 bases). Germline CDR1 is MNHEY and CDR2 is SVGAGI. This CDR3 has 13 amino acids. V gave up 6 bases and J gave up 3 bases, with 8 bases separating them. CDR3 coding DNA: TGTGCCAGCAGACAGGGAGCTAATGAAAAACTGTTTTTT. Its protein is CASRQGANEKLFF.

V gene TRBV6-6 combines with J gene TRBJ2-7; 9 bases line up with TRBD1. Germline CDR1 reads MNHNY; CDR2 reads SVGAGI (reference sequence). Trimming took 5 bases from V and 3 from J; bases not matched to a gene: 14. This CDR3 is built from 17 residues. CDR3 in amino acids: CASSQYSLGQGGYEQYF. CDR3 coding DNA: TGTGCCAGCAGTCAGTACTCATTGGGACAGGGCGGCTACGAGCAGTACTTC.

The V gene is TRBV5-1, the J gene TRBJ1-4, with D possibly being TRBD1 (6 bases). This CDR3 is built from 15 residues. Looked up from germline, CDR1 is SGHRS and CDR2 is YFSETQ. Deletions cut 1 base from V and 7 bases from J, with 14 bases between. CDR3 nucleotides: TGCGCCAGCAGCTTGCTTGGGACACCACTTGAAAAACTGTTTTTT. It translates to CASSLLGTPLEKLFF. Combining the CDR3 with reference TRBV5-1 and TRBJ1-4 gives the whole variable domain KAGVTQTPRYLIKTRGQQVTLSCSPISGHRSVSWYQQTPGQGLQFLFEYFSETQRNKGNFPGRFSGRQFSNSRSEMNVSTLELGDSALYLCASSLLGTPLEKLFFGSGTQLSVL.

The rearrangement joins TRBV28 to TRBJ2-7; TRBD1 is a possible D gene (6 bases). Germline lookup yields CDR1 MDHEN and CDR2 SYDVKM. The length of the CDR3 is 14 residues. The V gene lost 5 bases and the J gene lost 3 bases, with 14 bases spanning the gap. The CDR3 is CASSKTGRHYEQYF. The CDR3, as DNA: TGTGCCAGCAGTAAGACAGGTCGCCACTACGAGCAGTACTTC.

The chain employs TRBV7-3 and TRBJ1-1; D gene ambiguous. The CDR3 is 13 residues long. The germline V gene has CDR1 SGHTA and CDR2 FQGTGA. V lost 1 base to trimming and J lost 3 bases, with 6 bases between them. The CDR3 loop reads CASSLSLHTEAFF. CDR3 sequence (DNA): TGTGCCAGCAGCTTAAGTCTTCACACTGAAGCTTTCTTT.

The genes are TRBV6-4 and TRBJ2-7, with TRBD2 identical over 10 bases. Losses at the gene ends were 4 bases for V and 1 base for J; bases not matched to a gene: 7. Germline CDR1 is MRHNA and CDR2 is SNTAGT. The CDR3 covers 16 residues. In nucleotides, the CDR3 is TGTGCCAGCAGTGGCCCGACTAGCGGGTGTTCCTACGAGCAGTACTTC. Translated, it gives CASSGPTSGCSYEQYF.

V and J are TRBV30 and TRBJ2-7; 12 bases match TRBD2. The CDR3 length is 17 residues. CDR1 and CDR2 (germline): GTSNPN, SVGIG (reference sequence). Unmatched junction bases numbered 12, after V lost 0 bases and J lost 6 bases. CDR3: CAWSVPLSSGRALEQYF. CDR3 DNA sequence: TGTGCCTGGAGTGTACCCCTTTCTAGCGGGAGGGCCCTCGAGCAGTACTTC.

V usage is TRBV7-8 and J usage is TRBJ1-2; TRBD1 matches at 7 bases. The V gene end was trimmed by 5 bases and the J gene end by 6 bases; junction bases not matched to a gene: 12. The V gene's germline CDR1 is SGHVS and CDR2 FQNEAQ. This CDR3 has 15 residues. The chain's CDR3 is CASSIRTGEPDGYTF. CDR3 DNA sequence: TGTGCCAGCAGCATACGAACAGGGGAACCGGATGGCTACACCTTC.

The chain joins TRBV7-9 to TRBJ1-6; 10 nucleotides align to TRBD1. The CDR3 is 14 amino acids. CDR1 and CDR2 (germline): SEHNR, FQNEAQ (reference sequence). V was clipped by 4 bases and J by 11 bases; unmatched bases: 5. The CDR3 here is CASSSLGQGPPLHF. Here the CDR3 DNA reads TGTGCCAGCAGCTCCCTGGGACAGGGGCCACCCCTCCACTTT.

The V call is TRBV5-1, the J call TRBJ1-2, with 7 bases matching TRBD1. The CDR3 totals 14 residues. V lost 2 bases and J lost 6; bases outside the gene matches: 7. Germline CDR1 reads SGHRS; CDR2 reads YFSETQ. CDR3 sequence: CASSFDRVVDGYTF. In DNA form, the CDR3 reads TGCGCCAGCAGCTTCGACAGGGTTGTAGATGGCTACACCTTC.

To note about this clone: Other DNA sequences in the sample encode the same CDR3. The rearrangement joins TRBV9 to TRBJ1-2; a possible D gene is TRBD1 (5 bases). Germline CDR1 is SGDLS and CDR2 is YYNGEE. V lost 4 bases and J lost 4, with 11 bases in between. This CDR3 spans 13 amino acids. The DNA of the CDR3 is TGTGCCAGCAGCCTCGACAGCGCCTATGGCTACACCTTC. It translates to CASSLDSAYGYTF.

CDR3 region: CASSLAPGTGVAGVTGELFF. For the CDR3, the DNA is TGCGCCAGCAGCTTGGCCCCCGGGACAGGGGTTGCGGGAGTTACCGGGGAGCTGTTTTTT. The chain combines TRBV5-1 with TRBJ2-2; 10 nucleotides match TRBD1. V lost 0 bases to trimming and J lost 5 bases; unmatched junction nucleotides: 16. Germline V CDR1 and CDR2: SGHRS, YFSETQ. The CDR3 covers 20 residues. Together with reference TRBV5-1 and TRBJ2-2, the CDR3 gives the full variable domain: KAGVTQTPRYLIKTRGQQVTLSCSPISGHRSVSWYQQTPGQGLQFLFEYFSETQRNKGNFPGRFSGRQFSNSRSEMNVSTLELGDSALYLCASSLAPGTGVAGVTGELFFGEGSRLTVL.

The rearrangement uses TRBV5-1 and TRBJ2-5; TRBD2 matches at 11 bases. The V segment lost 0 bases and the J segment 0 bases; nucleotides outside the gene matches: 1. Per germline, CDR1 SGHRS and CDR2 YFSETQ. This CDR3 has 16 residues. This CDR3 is CASSLVTSGNQETQYF. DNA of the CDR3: TGCGCCAGCAGCTTGGTGACTAGCGGGAACCAAGAGACCCAGTACTTC.

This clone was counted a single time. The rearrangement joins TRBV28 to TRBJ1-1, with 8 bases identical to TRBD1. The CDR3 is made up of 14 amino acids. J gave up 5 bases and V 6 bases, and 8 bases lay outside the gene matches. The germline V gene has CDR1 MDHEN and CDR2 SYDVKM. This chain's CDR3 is CASRPTGVLTEAFF. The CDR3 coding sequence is TGTGCCAGCAGACCGACAGGGGTATTAACTGAAGCTTTCTTT.

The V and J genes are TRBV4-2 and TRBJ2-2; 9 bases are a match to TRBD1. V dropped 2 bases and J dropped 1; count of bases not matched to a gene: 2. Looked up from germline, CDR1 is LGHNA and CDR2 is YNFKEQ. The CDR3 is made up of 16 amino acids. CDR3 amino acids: CASSQLTGGNTGELFF. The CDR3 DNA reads TGTGCCAGCAGCCAATTGACAGGGGGGAACACCGGGGAGCTGTTTTTT.

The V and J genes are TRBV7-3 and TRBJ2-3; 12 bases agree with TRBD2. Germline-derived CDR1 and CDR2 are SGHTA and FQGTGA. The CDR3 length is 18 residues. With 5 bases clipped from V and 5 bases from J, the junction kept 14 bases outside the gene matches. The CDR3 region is CASSTGQRLAGVLDTQYF. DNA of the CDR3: TGTGCCAGCAGCACGGGACAACGACTAGCGGGAGTTTTAGATACGCAGTATTTT.

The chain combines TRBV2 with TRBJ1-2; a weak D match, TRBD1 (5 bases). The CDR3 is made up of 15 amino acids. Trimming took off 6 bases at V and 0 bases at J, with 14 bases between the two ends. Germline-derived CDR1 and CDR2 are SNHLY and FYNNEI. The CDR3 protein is CASRHNRHPNYGYTF. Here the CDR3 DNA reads TGTGCCAGCAGACACAACAGGCACCCTAACTATGGCTACACCTTC.

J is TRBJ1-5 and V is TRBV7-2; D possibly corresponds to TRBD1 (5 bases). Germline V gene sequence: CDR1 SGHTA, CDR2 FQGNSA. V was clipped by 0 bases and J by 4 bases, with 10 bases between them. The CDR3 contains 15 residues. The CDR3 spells CASSLAAGNNQPQHF. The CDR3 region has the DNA TGTGCCAGCAGCTTAGCGGCAGGGAATAATCAGCCCCAGCATTTT. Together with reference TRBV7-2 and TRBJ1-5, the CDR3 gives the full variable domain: GAGVSQSPSNKVTEKGKDVELRCDPISGHTALYWYRQSLGQGLEFLIYFQGNSAPDKSGLPSDRFSAERTGGSVSTLTIQRTQQEDSAVYLCASSLAAGNNQPQHFGDGTRLSIL.

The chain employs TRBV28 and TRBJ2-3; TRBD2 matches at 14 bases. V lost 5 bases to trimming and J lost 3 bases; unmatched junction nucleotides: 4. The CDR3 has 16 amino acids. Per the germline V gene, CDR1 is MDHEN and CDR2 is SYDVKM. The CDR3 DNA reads TGTGCCAGCAGTACACGACTAGCGGGAGGGACAGATACGCAGTATTTT. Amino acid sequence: CASSTRLAGGTDTQYF.

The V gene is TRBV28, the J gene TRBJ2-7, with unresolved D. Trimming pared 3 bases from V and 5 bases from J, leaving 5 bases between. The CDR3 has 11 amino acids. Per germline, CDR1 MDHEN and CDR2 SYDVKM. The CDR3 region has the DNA TGTGCCAGCAGTTTGTCTCACGAGCAGTACTTC. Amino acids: CASSLSHEQYF.

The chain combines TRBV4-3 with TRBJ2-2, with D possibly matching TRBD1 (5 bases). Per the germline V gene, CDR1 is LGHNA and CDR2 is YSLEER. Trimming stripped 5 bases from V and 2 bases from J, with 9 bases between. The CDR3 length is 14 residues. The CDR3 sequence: CASSSDRNTGELFF. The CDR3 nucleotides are TGCGCCAGCAGCTCTGACAGAAACACCGGGGAGCTGTTTTTT.

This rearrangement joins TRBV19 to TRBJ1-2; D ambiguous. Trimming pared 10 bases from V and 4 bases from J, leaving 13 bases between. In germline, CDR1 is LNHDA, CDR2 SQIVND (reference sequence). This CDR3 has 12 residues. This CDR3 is CATQDFGYGYTF. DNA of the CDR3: TGTGCCACCCAGGATTTCGGCTATGGCTACACCTTC.

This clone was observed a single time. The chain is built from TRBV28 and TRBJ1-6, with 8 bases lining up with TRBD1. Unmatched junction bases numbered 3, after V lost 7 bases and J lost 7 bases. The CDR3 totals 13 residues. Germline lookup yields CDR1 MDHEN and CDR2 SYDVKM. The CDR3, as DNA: TGTGCCAGCACCGGACAGGGAAATTCACCCCTCCACTTT. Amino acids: CASTGQGNSPLHF. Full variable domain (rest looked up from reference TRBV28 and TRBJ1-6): DVKVTQSSRYLVKRTGEKVFLECVQDMDHENMFWYRQDPGLGLRLIYFSYDVKMKEKGDIPEGYSVSREKKERFSLILESASTNQTSMYLCASTGQGNSPLHFGNGTRLTVT.

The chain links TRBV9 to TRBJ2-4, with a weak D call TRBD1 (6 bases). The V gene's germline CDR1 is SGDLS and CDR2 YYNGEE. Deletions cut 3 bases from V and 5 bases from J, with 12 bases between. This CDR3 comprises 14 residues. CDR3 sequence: CASSESGAQNIQYF. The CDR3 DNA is TGTGCCAGCAGCGAGTCAGGGGCACAAAACATTCAGTACTTC.

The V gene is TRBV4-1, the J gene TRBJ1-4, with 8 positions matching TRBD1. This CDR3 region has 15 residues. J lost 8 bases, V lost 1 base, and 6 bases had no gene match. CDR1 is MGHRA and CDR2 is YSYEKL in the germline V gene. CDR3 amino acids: CASSQGQGQQEKLFF. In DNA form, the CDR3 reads TGCGCCAGCAGCCAAGGACAGGGGCAACAAGAAAAACTGTTTTTT.

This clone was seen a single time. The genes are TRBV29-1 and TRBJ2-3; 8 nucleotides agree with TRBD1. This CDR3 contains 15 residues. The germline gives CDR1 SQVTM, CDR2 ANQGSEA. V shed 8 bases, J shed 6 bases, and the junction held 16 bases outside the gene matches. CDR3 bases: TGCAGCTCGAAGGGGGGCAGGGGGCGCGGGGATACGCAGTATTTT. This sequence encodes CSSKGGRGRGDTQYF.